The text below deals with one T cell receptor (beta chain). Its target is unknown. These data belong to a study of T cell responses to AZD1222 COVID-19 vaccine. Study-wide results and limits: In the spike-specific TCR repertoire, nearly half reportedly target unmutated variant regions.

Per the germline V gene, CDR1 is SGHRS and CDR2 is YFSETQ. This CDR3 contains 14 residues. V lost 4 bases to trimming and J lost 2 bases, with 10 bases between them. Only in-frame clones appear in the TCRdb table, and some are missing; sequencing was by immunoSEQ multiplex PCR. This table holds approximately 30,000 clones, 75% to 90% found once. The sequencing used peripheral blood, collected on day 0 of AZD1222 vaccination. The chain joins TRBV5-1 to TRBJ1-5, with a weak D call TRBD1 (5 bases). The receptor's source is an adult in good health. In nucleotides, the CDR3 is TGCGCCAGCAGCCTAGGGACGGGCAATCAGCCCCAGCATTTT. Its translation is CASSLGTGNQPQHF.